The rows below give T cell receptor beta chains drawn from one sample of a study of cytomegalovirus exposure and HLA in healthy donors. TCRdb's table, derived via immunoSEQ multiplex PCR, lists solely in-frame clones and lacks some. In all, the sample yields roughly 120,000 clones. What was sequenced was PBMCs. Source of these receptors: a man aged 30 to 45 in good health and CMV-seronegative. The CDR3 runs from the conserved cysteine through the conserved F or W. A D gene is named only where the DNA matches it firmly.

v_gene,j_gene,d_gene,CDR3aa
TRBV7-6,TRBJ1-1,.,CASSPEDRNTEAFF
TRBV4-1,TRBJ2-7,TRBD1,CASSLIPGQGYEQYF
TRBV27,TRBJ1-2,TRBD1,CASSLRGTGVTNYGYTF
TRBV6-1,TRBJ2-3,.,CASSERSGSGVDTQYF
TRBV5-5,TRBJ2-5,TRBD1,CASSPRQGQETQYF
TRBV28,TRBJ2-3,.,CASSVGRDTDTQYF
TRBV4-1,TRBJ2-1,TRBD2,CASSQARLAGPNEQFF
TRBV2,TRBJ1-1,TRBD1,CASREYEQGAPEAFF
TRBV5-1,TRBJ1-1,.,CASSPGQSNTEAFF
TRBV5-4,TRBJ1-1,.,CASSLALTRENTEAFF
TRBV28,TRBJ2-2,TRBD2,CASSPRGGRASGELFF
TRBV2,TRBJ2-7,.,CAGSGQLYEQYF
TRBV5-4,TRBJ1-1,.,CASSLSDLNTEAFF
TRBV29-1,TRBJ2-5,TRBD1,CSGTGQGRETQYF
TRBV2,TRBJ1-1,.,CASRARGGIFTEAFF
TRBV6-6,TRBJ2-1,.,CASSNPTTTNEQFF
TRBV2,TRBJ1-4,TRBD1,CASRMSQGATNEKLFF
TRBV5-1,TRBJ2-7,.,CASSLDQSPYEQYF
TRBV5-1,TRBJ2-1,TRBD2,CASSLATSGRAGEQFF
TRBV7-2,TRBJ1-1,TRBD1,CASSQEGTGSRTSFF
TRBV6-1,TRBJ1-5,TRBD1,CASSLTGDNYQPQHF
TRBV29-1,TRBJ2-7,.,CSVGTSLAYEQYF
TRBV15,TRBJ2-1,.,CATTDLTTGIKNEQFF
TRBV28,TRBJ2-5,.,CASRGVDYLQETQYF
TRBV5-1,TRBJ2-5,TRBD2,CASSLGLAGPRETQYF
TRBV7-9,TRBJ2-1,.,CATSGLARVSSYNEQFF
TRBV5-6,TRBJ2-3,TRBD1,CASSFRTGRETDTQYF
TRBV19,TRBJ2-2,TRBD2,CASSGRTSGRPGELFF
TRBV18,TRBJ1-1,.,CASSPGSGGISEAFF
TRBV9,TRBJ2-1,.,CASSSQTAMGEQFF
TRBV7-8,TRBJ2-7,.,CASSQRVEREQYF
TRBV6-1,TRBJ2-7,TRBD1,CASNRPGQRNSQYF
TRBV25-1,TRBJ2-6,.,CASGAMGGPSGANVLTF
TRBV30,TRBJ2-7,.,CAWNEVGSFSYEQYF
TRBV7-9,TRBJ2-7,.,CASSSGLPYEQYF
TRBV19,TRBJ2-2,TRBD1,CASSITGTVGTGELFF
TRBV2,TRBJ1-2,TRBD1,CASTRTGGAGYGYTF
TRBV19,TRBJ2-1,.,CASIPGGTGSSNEQFF
TRBV19,TRBJ1-5,.,CASRVHRASNQPQHF
TRBV30,TRBJ2-7,TRBD1,CAWGGQSHEQYF
TRBV14,TRBJ1-1,.,CASSRTAWTEAFF
TRBV6-1,TRBJ2-7,.,CASSETGRVFFEQYF